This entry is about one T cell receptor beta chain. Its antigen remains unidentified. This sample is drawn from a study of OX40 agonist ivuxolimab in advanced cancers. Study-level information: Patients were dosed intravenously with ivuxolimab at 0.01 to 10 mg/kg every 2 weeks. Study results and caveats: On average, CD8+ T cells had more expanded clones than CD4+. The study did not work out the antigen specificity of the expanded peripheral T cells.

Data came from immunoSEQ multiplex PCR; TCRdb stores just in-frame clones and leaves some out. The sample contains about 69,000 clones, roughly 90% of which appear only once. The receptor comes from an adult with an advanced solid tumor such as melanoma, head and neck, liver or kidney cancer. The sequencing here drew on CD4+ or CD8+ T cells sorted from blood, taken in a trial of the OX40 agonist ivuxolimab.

The CDR3 protein is CASSLGAGRNEQFF. In DNA form, the CDR3 reads TGTGCCAGCAGCTTGGGGGCAGGGCGGAATGAGCAGTTCTTC. V is TRBV7-9 and J is TRBJ2-1; possibly TRBD1 for D (6 bases). The CDR3 extends over 14 amino acids. Deletions cut 3 bases from V and 7 bases from J, with 13 bases between. Looked up from germline, CDR1 is SEHNR and CDR2 is FQNEAQ (reference sequence).